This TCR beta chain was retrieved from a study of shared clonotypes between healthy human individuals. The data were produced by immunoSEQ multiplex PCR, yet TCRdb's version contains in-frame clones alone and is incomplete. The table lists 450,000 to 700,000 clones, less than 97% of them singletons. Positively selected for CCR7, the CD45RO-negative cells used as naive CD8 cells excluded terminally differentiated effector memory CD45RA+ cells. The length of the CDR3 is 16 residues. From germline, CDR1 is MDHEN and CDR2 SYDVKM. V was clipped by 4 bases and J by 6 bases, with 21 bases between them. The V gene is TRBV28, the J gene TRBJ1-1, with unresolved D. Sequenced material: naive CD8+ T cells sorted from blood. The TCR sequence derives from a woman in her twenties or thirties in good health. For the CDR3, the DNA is TGTGCCAGCAGTTACCGTACCGGGCGCGGGGTCGCTGAAGCTTTCTTT. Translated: CASSYRTGRGVAEAFF.